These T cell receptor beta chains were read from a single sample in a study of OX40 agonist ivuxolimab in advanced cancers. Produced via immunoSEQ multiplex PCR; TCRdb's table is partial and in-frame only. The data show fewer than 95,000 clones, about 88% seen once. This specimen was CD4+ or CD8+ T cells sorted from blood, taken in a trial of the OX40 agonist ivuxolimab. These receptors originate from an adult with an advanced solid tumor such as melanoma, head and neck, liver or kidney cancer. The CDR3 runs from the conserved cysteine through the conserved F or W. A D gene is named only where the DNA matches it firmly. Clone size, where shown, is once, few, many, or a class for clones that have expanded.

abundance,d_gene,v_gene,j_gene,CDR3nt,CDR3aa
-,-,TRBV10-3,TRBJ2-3,TGTGCCATCACTTCGGCAGGCCACACAGATACGCAGTATTTT,CAITSAGHTDTQYF
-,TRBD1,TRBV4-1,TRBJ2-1,TGCGCCAGCAGCCAAGGAGGACAGGGAAAGAATGAGCAGTTCTTC,CASSQGGQGKNEQFF
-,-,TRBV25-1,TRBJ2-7,TGTGCCAGCACCCCCGGCTACGAGCAGTACTTC,CASTPGYEQYF
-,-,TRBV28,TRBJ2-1,TGTGCCAGCAGCGTTCCGGGACCCCTTTTGTACAATGAGCAGTTCTTC,CASSVPGPLLYNEQFF
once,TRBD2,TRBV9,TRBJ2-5,TGTGCCAGCAGCCGGTGGGGGGGGCAAGAGACCCAGTACTTC,CASSRWGGQETQYF
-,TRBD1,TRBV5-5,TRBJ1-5,TGTGCCAGCAGCTTGGAACAGGGGGACAATCAGCCCCAGCATTTT,CASSLEQGDNQPQHF
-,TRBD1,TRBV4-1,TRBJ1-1,TGCGCCAGCAGCCAAGGAGTTGGGACAGGGATCCACCTAACTGAAGCTTTCTTT,CASSQGVGTGIHLTEAFF
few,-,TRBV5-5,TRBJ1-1,TGTGCCAGCAGCTTGGAGTTCTTGAACACTGAAGCTTTCTTT,CASSLEFLNTEAFF
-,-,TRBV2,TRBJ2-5,TGTGCCAGCAGTCGGAGGACCCAAGAGACCCAGTACTTC,CASSRRTQETQYF
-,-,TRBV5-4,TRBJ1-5,TGTGCCAGCAGTGAATGGGGCAATCAGCCCCAGCATTTT,CASSEWGNQPQHF
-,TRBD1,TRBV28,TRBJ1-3,TGTGCCAGCAGCCTGGTTTTGGGACAGGGGCTGTTGGAAGGAAACACCATATATTTT,CASSLVLGQGLLEGNTIYF
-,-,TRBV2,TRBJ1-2,TGTGCCAGCAGTGTCTCCGGCTTTTCCCACTATGGCTACACCTTC,CASSVSGFSHYGYTF
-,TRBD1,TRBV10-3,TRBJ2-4,TGTGCCATCAGTGAGTCTGGGGCAGGGGGCGAGGACATTCAGTACTTC,CAISESGAGGEDIQYF
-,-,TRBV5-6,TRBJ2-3,TGTGCCAGCACCCAGAGCGAGGAGACAGATACGCAGTATTTT,CASTQSEETDTQYF
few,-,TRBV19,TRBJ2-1,TGTGCCAGTAGTATAGGGTGGGGTAACGGTAATGAGCAGTTCTTC,CASSIGWGNGNEQFF
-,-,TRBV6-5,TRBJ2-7,TGTGCCAGCAGTTACGGCGGCCTCACCTACGAGCAGTACTTC,CASSYGGLTYEQYF
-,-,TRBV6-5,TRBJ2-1,TGTGCCAGCAGTTACGACTGGACCGGGGAGAATGAGCAGTTCTTC,CASSYDWTGENEQFF
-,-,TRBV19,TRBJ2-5,TGTGCCAGTAGTATGTGGCAGGGAAAAGAGACCCAGTACTTC,CASSMWQGKETQYF
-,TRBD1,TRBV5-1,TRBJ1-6,TGCGCCAGCAGCTTGGCAGGGGGACTAGCTTCACCCCTCCACTTT,CASSLAGGLASPLHF
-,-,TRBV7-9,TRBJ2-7,TGTGCCAGCAGCTTAGCAGGACGCTACGAGCAGTACTTC,CASSLAGRYEQYF
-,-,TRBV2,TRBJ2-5,TGTGCCAGCAGTGGAAACAGCGTAAAGACAGAGACCCAGTACTTC,CASSGNSVKTETQYF
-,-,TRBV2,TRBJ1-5,TGTGCCAGCAGAGCCCCCGCCAATCAGCCCCAGCATTTT,CASRAPANQPQHF
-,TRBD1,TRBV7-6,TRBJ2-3,TGTGCCAGCAGCTCGACAGGGGTCCCCACAGATACGCAGTATTTT,CASSSTGVPTDTQYF
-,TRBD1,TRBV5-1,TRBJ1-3,TGCGCCAGCAGCCGAACCGGGACAGGGAAGGCTGGAAACACCATATATTTT,CASSRTGTGKAGNTIYF
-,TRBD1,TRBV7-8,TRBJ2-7,TGTGCCAGCAGGAAGACAGGGGCCTACGAGCAGTACTTC,CASRKTGAYEQYF